This T cell receptor (beta chain) derives from a study of CD8 T cells in Susac syndrome. Negative isolation yielded CD4+ and CD8+ T cells, and FACS enriched TEMRA cells. With 5 bases removed from V and 3 bases from J, the gap between germline ends came to 15 bases. This CDR3 contains 15 residues. With random hexamers, reverse transcription was performed on about 0.5 to 1 ug of RNA. One entry per CDR3 protein results from TCRdb running MiXCR on the immunoSEQ multiplex PCR reads. The repertoire includes about 300,000 distinct CDR3 sequences, around 92% of them detected once, and 0.065% sits in the top ten.

This clonotype was obtained from a human donor with multiple sclerosis. V usage is TRBV12-3 or TRBV12-4 and J usage is TRBJ2-3, with a tentative D call TRBD2 (6 bases). The sequencing input was CD4+ T cells from PBMCs. The chain's CDR3 is CASSPQEGLTDTQYF. The DNA for the CDR3 is TGTGCCAGCAGTCCACAGGAGGGTTTAACAGATACGCAGTATTTT.